Listed below are T cell receptor beta chains from one sample, sequenced in a study of high-grade serous ovarian cancer treatment subgroups. The table came from immunoSEQ multiplex PCR; TCRdb's copy has only in-frame clones and leaves some out. The repertoire holds tens of thousands of clones, around four fifths seen once, with around 2.3% in the top ten. Sequencing was carried out using tumor tissue. The source of these receptors is a human donor with high-grade serous ovarian cancer. The CDR3 runs from the conserved cysteine through the conserved F or W. The order of the fields is V gene, J gene, D gene, CDR3 protein. D genes are given only for firm matches.

TRBV29-1	TRBJ2-5	TRBD1	CSVVTGGGGVKTQYF
TRBV5-1	TRBJ2-7	TRBD2	CASSRGEGYEQYF
TRBV18	TRBJ1-1	TRBD1	CASSPGDRVGMTEAFF
TRBV10-3	TRBJ1-2	TRBD1	CAISAGTGYGYTF
TRBV15	TRBJ2-1	TRBD2	CATSSRGRRLAWFNEQFF
TRBV10-3	TRBJ1-1	NA	CAIFDTPGTEAFF
TRBV4-2	TRBJ1-1	NA	CASSQGSGVNTEAFF
TRBV6-6	TRBJ2-5	NA	CASNSDRLFQETQYF
TRBV18	TRBJ1-2	NA	CASSPRRETGYTF
TRBV4-1	TRBJ1-1	TRBD1	CASSQDGGDRQAFF